This T cell receptor beta chain was retrieved from a study of CD8 T cells in ankylosing spondylitis. CDR3 length: 15 amino acids. The germline gives CDR1 LGHDT, CDR2 YNNKEL (reference sequence). Trimming at V came to 5 bases and at J to 2 bases, leaving 7 bases not matched to a gene. General observations from the study: Significantly higher representation of disease-linked clones was reported for matched ankylosing spondylitis synovial fluid. Earlier literature documents some of the motif variants in reactive arthritis synovial fluid and blood. Disease-linked clones bore a CD8+ phenotype, appearing relatively rarely in peripheral blood. The study identified a TCR beta motif of under ten highly homologous variants that appeared characteristic of ankylosing spondylitis blood.

This clonotype was found a few times. As yet, its antigen is unknown. Generation of TCR beta libraries employed quantitative 5'-RACE incorporating molecular barcodes. TCRdb re-called the 5' RACE reads through MiXCR, storing one row per CDR3 protein. The sample gives about 480,000 distinct CDR3 sequences, about a sixth of which show up once; approximately 1% is in the top ten. V gene TRBV3-1 combines with J gene TRBJ1-2; 8 bases are shared with TRBD1. Sequencing input: blood, either unsorted or a sorted T cell fraction (not recorded which). The source is a male donor with ankylosing spondylitis. The CDR3 sequence is CASSEQGAVNYGYTF. The CDR3, as DNA: TGTGCCAGCAGCGAGCAGGGGGCTGTGAACTATGGCTACACCTTC.